These 2 T cell receptor beta chains came from one sample sequenced in a study of T-cell memory formation after mild COVID-19. TCRdb re-analysed the 5' RACE reads in MiXCR, keeping a single row per CDR3 protein. This table has 450,000 to 650,000 distinct CDR3 sequences, around 17% appearing once. What was sequenced was PBMCs or a T cell subset sorted from them (not recorded which). The receptors come from an adult woman who had mild COVID-19 (a few samples of this study predate the infection). Cell type and time point are not known.

V and J are TRBV27 and TRBJ1-1; a possible D gene is TRBD1 (5 bases). Germline CDR1 reads MNHEY; CDR2 reads SMNVEV (reference sequence). Trimming took 3 bases from V and 6 from J, leaving 14 bases between them. The CDR3 consists of 14 residues. CDR3 loop: CASSLRAGPPEAFF. In DNA, the CDR3 is TGTGCCAGCAGTTTGCGGGCAGGGCCCCCTGAAGCTTTCTTT.

This clonotype came up a few times. The genes are TRBV15 and TRBJ2-1; D perhaps matches TRBD2 (7 bases). V was clipped by 8 bases and J by 8 bases, with 16 bases between them. Germline loops: CDR1 LNHNV, CDR2 YYDKDF (reference sequence). The CDR3 is 13 amino acids. The CDR3 region has the DNA TGTGCCACCGGTGGGGGGGGCCTAGATGAGCAGTTCTTC. Translating it yields CATGGGGLDEQFF.